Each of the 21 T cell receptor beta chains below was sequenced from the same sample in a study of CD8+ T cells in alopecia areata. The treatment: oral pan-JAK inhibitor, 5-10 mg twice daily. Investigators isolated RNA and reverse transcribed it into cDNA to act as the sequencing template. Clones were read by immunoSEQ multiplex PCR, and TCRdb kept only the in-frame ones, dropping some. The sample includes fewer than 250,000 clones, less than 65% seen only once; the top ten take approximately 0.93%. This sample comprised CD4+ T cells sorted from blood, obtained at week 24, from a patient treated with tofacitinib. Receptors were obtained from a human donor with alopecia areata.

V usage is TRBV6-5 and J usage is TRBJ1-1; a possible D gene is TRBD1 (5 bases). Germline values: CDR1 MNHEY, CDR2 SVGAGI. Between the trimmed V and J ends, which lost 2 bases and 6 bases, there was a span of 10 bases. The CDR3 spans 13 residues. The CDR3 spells CASSYNRRSEAFF. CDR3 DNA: TGTGCCAGCAGTTACAACAGGAGGTCTGAAGCTTTCTTT.

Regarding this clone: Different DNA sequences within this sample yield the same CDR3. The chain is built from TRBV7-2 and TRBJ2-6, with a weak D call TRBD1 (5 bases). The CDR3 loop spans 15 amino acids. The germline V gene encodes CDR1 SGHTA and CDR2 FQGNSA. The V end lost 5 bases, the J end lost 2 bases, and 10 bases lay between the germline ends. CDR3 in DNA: TGTGCCAGCAGCGCCAGGGTGGCTGGGGCCAACGTCCTGACTTTC. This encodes CASSARVAGANVLTF.

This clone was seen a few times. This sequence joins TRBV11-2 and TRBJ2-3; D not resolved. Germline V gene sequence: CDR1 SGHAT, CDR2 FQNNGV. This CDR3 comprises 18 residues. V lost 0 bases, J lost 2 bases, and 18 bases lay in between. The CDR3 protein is CASSLDYFGGKNTDTQYF. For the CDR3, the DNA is TGTGCCAGCAGCTTAGACTATTTTGGCGGAAAAAACACAGATACGCAGTATTTT.

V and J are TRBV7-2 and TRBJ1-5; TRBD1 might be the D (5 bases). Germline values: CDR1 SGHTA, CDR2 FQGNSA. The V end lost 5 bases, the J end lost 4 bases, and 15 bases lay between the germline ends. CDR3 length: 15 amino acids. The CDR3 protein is CASSLQVGGNQPQHF. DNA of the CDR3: TGTGCCAGCAGCCTCCAAGTCGGGGGGAATCAGCCCCAGCATTTT.

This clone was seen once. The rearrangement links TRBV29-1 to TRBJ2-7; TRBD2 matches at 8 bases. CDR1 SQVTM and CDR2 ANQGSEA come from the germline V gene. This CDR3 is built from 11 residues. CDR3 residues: CTGGTNYEQYF. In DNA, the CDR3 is TGCACGGGAGGGACCAACTACGAGCAGTACTTC.

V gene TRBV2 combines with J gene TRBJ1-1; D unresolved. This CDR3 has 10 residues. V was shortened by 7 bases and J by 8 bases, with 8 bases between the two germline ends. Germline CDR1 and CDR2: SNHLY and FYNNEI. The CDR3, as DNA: TGTGCCAGCACATTGGGAGAAGCTTTCTTT. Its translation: CASTLGEAFF.

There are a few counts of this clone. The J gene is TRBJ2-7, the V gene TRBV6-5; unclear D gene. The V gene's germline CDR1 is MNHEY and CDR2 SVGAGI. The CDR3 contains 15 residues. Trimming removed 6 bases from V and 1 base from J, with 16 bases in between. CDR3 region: CASSLAFPGSYEQYF. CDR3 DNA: TGTGCCAGCAGCCTCGCTTTCCCCGGTTCCTACGAGCAGTACTTC.

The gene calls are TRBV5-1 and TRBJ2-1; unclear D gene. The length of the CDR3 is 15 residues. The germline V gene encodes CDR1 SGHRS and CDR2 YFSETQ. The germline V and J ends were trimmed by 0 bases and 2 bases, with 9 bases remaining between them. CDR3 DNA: TGCGCCAGCAGCTTGGCCGCGGAGACCTACAATGAGCAGTTCTTC. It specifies CASSLAAETYNEQFF.

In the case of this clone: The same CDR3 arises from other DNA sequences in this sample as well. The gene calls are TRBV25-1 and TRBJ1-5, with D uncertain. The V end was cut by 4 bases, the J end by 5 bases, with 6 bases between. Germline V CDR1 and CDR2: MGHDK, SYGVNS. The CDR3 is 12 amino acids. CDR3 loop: CASSVGDQPQHF. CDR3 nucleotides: TGTGCCAGCAGTGTCGGGGATCAGCCCCAGCATTTT. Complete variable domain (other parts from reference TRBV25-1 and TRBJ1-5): EADIYQTPRYLVIGTGKKITLECSQTMGHDKMYWYQQDPGMELHLIHYSYGVNSTEKGDLSSESTVSRIRTEHFPLTLESARPSHTSQYLCASSVGDQPQHFGDGTRLSIL.

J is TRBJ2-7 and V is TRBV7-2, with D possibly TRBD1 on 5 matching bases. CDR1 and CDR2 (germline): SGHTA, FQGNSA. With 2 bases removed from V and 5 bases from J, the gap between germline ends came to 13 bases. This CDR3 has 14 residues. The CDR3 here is CASSLSGAVHEQYF. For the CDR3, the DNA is TGTGCCAGCAGCTTATCTGGGGCGGTCCACGAGCAGTACTTC.

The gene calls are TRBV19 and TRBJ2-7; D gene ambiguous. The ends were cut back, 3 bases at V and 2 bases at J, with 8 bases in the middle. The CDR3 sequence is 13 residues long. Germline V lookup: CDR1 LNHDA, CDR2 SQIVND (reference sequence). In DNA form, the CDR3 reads TGTGCCAGTAGTATGGTCAGCGCCTACGAGCAGTACTTC. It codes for CASSMVSAYEQYF. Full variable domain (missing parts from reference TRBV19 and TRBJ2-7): DGGITQSPKYLFRKEGQNVTLSCEQNLNHDAMYWYRQDPGQGLRLIYYSQIVNDFQKGDIAEGYSVSREKKESFPLTVTSAQKNPTAFYLCASSMVSAYEQYFGPGTRLTVT.

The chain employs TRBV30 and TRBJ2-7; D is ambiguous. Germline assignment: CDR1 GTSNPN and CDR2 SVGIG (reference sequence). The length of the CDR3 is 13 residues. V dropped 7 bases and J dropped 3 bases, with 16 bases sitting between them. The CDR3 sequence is CALKAGLDYEQYF. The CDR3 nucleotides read TGTGCCTTGAAAGCCGGGTTAGACTACGAGCAGTACTTC.

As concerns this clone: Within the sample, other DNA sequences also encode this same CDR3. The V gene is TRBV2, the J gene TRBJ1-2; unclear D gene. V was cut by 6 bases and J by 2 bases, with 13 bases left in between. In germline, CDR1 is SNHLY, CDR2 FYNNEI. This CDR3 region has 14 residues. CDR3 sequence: CASSEGRRNYGYTF. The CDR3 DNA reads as TGTGCCAGCAGCGAGGGCAGGAGGAACTATGGCTACACCTTC.

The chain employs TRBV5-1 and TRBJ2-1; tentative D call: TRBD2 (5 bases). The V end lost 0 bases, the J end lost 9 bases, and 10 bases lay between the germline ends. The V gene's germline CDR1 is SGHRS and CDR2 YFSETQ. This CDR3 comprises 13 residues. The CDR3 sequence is CASSLANRGEQFF. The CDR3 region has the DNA TGCGCCAGCAGCTTGGCCAATCGGGGTGAGCAGTTCTTC. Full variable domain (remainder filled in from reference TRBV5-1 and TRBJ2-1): KAGVTQTPRYLIKTRGQQVTLSCSPISGHRSVSWYQQTPGQGLQFLFEYFSETQRNKGNFPGRFSGRQFSNSRSEMNVSTLELGDSALYLCASSLANRGEQFFGPGTRLTVL.

CDR3 nucleotide sequence: TGTGCCAGTAGTATACTGCAGGGAAGTTTCGATGGCTACACCTTC. It encodes CASSILQGSFDGYTF. The chain couples TRBV19 to TRBJ1-2; D possibly corresponds to TRBD1 (5 bases). The CDR3 extends over 15 amino acids. The germline gives CDR1 LNHDA, CDR2 SQIVND (reference sequence). V lost 2 bases, J lost 6 bases, and 16 bases lay in between.

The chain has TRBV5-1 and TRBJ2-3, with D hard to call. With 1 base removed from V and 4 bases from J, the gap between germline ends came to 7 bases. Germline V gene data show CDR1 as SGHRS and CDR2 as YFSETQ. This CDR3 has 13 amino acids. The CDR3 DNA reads TGCGCCAGCAGCTTGACGCTAGCAGATACGCAGTATTTT. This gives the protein CASSLTLADTQYF.

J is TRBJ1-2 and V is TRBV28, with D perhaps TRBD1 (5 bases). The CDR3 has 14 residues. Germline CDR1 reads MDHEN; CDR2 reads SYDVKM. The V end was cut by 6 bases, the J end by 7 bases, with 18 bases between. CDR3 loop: CASSRNDMRGGYTF. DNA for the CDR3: TGTGCCAGCAGCCGTAATGACATGAGGGGTGGCTACACCTTC.

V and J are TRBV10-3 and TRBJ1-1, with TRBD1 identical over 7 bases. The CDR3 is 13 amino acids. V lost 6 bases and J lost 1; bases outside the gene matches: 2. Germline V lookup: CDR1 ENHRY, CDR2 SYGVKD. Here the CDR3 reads CAISGTANTEAFF. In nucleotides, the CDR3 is TGTGCCATCAGCGGGACAGCGAACACTGAAGCTTTCTTT.

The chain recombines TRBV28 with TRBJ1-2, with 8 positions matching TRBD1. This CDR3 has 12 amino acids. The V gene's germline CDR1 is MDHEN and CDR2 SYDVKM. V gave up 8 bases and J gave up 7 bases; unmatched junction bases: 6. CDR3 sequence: CASHPTGVGYTF. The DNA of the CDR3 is TGTGCCAGCCATCCGACAGGGGTTGGCTACACCTTC.

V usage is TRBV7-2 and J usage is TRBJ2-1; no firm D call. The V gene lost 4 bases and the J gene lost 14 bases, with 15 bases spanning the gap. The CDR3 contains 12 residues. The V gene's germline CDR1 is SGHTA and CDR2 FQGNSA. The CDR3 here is CASSSNRLQKFF. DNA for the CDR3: TGTGCCAGCAGCTCCAATCGTTTACAAAAGTTCTTC.

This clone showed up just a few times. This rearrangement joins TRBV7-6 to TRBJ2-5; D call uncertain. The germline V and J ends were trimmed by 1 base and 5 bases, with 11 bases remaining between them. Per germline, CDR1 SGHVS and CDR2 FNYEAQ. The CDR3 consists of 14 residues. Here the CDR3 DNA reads TGTGCCAGCAGCTTAGAGCTGACTCGGGAGACCCAGTACTTC. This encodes CASSLELTRETQYF.